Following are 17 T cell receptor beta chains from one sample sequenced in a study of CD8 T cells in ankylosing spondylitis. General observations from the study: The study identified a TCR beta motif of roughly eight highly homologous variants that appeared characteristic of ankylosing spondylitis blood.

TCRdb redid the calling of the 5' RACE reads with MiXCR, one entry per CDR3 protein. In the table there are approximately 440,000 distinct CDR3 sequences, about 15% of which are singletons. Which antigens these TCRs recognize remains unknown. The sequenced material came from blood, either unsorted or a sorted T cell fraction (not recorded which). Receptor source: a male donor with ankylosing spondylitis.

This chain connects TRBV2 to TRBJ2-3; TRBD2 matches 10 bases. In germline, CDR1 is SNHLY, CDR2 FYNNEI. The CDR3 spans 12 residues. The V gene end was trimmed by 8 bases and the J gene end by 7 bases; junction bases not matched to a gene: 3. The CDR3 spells CASGTSVHTQYF. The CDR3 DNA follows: TGTGCCAGCGGGACTAGCGTGCATACGCAGTATTTT.

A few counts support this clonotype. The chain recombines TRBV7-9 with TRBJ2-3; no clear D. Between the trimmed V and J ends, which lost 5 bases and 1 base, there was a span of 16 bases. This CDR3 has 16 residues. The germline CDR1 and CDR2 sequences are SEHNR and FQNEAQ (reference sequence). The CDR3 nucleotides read TGTGCCAGCAGCCCAGGTGGGTCTCTCGGCACAGATACGCAGTATTTT. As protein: CASSPGGSLGTDTQYF.

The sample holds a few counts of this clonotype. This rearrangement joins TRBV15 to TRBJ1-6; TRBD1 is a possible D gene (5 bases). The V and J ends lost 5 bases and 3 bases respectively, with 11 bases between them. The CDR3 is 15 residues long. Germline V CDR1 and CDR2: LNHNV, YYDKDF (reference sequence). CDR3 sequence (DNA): TGTGCCACCAGCCGGGGACGGAGCTATAATTCACCCCTCCACTTT. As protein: CATSRGRSYNSPLHF.

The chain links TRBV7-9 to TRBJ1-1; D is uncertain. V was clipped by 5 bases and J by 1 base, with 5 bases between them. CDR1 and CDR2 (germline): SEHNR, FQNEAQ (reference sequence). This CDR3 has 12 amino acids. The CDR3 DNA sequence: TGTGCCAGCAGCATAAGGAACACTGAAGCTTTCTTT. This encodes CASSIRNTEAFF. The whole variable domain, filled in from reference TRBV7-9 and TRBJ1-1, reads DTGVSQNPRHKITKRGQNVTFRCDPISEHNRLYWYRQTLGQGPEFLTYFQNEAQLEKSRLLSDRFSAERPKGSFSTLEIQRTEQGDSAMYLCASSIRNTEAFFGQGTRLTVV.

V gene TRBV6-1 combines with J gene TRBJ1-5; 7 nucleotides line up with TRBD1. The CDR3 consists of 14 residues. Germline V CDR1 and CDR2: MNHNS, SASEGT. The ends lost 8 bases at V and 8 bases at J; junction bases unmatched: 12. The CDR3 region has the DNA TGTGCCAGCTCCAGGGGGGGGGCTGCAGAGCCCCAGCATTTT. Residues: CASSRGGAAEPQHF.

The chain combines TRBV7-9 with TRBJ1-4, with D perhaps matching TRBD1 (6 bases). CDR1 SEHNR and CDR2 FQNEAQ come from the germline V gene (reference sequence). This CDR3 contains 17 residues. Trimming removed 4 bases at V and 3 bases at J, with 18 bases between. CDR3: CASSSQGGFGANEKLFF. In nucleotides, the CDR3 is TGTGCCAGCAGCTCCCAAGGGGGGTTTGGTGCTAATGAAAAACTGTTTTTT.

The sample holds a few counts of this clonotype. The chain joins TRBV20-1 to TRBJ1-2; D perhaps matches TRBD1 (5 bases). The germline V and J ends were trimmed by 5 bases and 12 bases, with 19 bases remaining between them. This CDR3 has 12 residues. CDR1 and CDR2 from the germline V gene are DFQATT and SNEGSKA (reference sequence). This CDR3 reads CSAHNQGSGDTF. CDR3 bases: TGCAGTGCTCATAACCAGGGATCCGGGGACACCTTC.

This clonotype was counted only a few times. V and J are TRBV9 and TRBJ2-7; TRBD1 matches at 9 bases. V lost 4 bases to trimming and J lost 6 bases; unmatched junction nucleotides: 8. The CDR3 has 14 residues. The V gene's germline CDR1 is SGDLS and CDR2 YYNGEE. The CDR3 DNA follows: TGTGCCAGCAGCCCCCAGGGACAGGGAGGCGAGCAGTACTTC. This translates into CASSPQGQGGEQYF.

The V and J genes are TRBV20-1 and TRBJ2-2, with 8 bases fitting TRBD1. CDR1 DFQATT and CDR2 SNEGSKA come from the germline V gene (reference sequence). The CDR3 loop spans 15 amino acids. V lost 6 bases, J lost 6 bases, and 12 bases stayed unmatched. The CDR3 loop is CSARGQGLMAGELFF. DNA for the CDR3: TGCAGTGCCAGGGGGCAGGGACTTATGGCCGGGGAGCTGTTTTTT.

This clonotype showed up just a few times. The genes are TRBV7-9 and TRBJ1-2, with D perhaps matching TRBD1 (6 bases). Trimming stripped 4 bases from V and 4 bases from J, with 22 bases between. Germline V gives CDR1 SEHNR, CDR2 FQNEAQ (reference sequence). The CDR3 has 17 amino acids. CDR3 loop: CASSSLAARGTGYGYTF. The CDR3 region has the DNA TGTGCCAGCAGCTCGTTAGCGGCCAGGGGAACGGGCTATGGCTACACCTTC. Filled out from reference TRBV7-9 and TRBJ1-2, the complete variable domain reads DTGVSQNPRHKITKRGQNVTFRCDPISEHNRLYWYRQTLGQGPEFLTYFQNEAQLEKSRLLSDRFSAERPKGSFSTLEIQRTEQGDSAMYLCASSSLAARGTGYGYTFGSGTRLTVV.

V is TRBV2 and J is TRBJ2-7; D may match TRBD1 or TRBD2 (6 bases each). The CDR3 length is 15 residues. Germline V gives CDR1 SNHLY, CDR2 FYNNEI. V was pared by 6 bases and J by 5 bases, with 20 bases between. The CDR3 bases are TGTGCCAGCAGGAGGGGGGACACCGGGCGCAACGAGCAGTACTTC. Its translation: CASRRGDTGRNEQYF.

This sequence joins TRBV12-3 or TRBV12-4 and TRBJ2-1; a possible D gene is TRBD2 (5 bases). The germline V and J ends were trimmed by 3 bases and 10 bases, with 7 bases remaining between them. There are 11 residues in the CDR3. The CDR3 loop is CASSFPGEQFF. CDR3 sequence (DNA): TGTGCCAGCAGTTTCCCGGGGGAGCAGTTCTTC.

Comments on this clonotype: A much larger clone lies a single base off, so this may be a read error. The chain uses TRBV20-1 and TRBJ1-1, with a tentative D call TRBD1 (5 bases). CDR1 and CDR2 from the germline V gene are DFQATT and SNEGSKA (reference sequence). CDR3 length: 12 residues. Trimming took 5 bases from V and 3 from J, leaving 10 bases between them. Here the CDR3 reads CSARGVDTEAFF. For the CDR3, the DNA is TGCAGTGCTCGGGGGGTGGACACTGAAGCTTTCTTT.

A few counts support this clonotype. The CDR3 loop reads CASSYGTSGRSDTQYF. CDR3 nucleotide sequence: TGCGCCAGCAGCTACGGGACTAGCGGGAGGTCAGATACGCAGTATTTT. The V call is TRBV5-1, the J call TRBJ2-3; 15 nucleotides match TRBD2. This CDR3 is 16 amino acids long. V was pared by 3 bases and J by 4 bases, with 3 bases of the junction left unmatched. Germline V gene lookup returns CDR1 SGHRS and CDR2 YFSETQ.

The CDR3 region has the DNA TGTGCCAGCAGGTGGACAGGGGATGGCGGGACTCAAGCTTTCTTT. Residues: CASRWTGDGGTQAFF. This chain uses TRBV2 with TRBJ1-1, with 9 bases aligning to TRBD1. Germline V lookup: CDR1 SNHLY, CDR2 FYNNEI. The ends lost 6 bases at V and 9 bases at J; junction bases unmatched: 14. This CDR3 spans 15 amino acids.

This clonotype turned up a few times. This chain's CDR3 is CASSLGAGRDYNEQFF. CDR3 sequence (DNA): TGTGCCAGCAGCCTAGGGGCAGGGAGGGACTACAATGAGCAGTTCTTC. The V call is TRBV9, the J call TRBJ2-1; TRBD2 matches 7 bases. Trimming cost V 4 bases and J 3 bases; bases outside gene matches: 10. There are 16 residues in the CDR3. Germline lookup yields CDR1 SGDLS and CDR2 YYNGEE.

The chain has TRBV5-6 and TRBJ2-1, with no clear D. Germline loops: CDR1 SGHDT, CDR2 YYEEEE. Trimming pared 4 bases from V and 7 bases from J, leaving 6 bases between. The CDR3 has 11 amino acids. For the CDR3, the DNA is TGTGCCAGCAGCCGCCCGAATGAGCAGTTCTTC. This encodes CASSRPNEQFF.